Presented here are 5 T cell receptor beta chains from one specimen sequenced in a study of blood T cell repertoires in COVID-19. Measured with immunoSEQ multiplex PCR; TCRdb has only the in-frame clones, and not every one. The data show more than 85,000 clones, with more than 65% seen just once and roughly 3.8% held by the top ten. The sequenced material came from peripheral blood. These receptors were obtained from a woman older than 75 with acute or convalescent COVID-19.

This clone was recorded once. The J gene is TRBJ1-6, the V gene TRBV19; D is perhaps TRBD1 (6 bases). The CDR3 runs 14 residues. Germline CDR1 LNHDA, CDR2 SQIVND (reference sequence). The V end was cut by 7 bases, the J end by 8 bases, with 15 bases between. Here the CDR3 reads CASNWGSGDSPLHF. DNA for the CDR3: TGTGCCAGTAACTGGGGCTCAGGGGATTCACCCCTCCACTTT.

This rearrangement joins TRBV28 to TRBJ1-3, with a tentative D call TRBD1 (6 bases). Trimming stripped 5 bases from V and 6 bases from J, with 14 bases between. The CDR3 length is 14 residues. Germline loops: CDR1 MDHEN, CDR2 SYDVKM. Here the CDR3 DNA reads TGTGCCAGCAGTAGGACAGTGTCGGAAAACACCATATATTTT. This translates into CASSRTVSENTIYF.

The V and J genes are TRBV5-1 and TRBJ2-6, with a possible D match to TRBD2 (5 bases). The CDR3 contains 16 residues. The V end lost 0 bases, the J end lost 2 bases, and 9 bases lay between the germline ends. Germline lookup yields CDR1 SGHRS and CDR2 YFSETQ. The CDR3 loop is CASSLGEGTGANVLTF. For the CDR3, the DNA is TGCGCCAGCAGCTTGGGAGAGGGAACTGGGGCCAACGTCCTGACTTTC.

This chain links TRBV11-3 with TRBJ1-1, with 8 positions matching TRBD1. CDR3 size: 15 residues. With 1 base clipped from V and 5 bases from J, the junction kept 6 bases outside the gene matches. Germline V gene sequence: CDR1 SGHNT, CDR2 YENEEA. The CDR3 DNA reads as TGTGCCAGCAGCTTAGGACAGGGGATGGGGACTGAAGCTTTCTTT. Translating it yields CASSLGQGMGTEAFF. Supplemented by reference TRBV11-3 and TRBJ1-1, the full variable domain reads EAGVVQSPRYKIIEKKQPVAFWCNPISGHNTLYWYLQNLGQGPELLIRYENEEAVDDSQLPKDRFSAERLKGVDSTLKIQPAELGDSAVYLCASSLGQGMGTEAFFGQGTRLTVV.

The genes are TRBV5-1 and TRBJ2-7; 7 bases line up with TRBD1. This CDR3 has 15 residues. In germline, CDR1 is SGHRS, CDR2 YFSETQ. J gave up 6 bases and V 4 bases, and 13 bases lay outside the gene matches. The CDR3 DNA reads TGCGCCAGCAGCGCCGGACAGGCCACGAATGGCGAGCAGTACTTC. Protein product: CASSAGQATNGEQYF.